This T cell receptor beta chain comes out of a study of blood T cell repertoires in COVID-19. Study overall: PBMCs, B-cell-depleted T cells, or T cells provided the cDNA or gDNA that made up the material.

Original methodology: Amplification of reference gene primers provided the estimated nucleated cell counts. The data were produced by immunoSEQ multiplex PCR, yet TCRdb's version contains in-frame clones alone and is incomplete. Clone size and V and J calls were adopted from that table, with D and trimming inferred from the DNA. The sample includes 150,000 or so clones, 80% to 90% seen only once; the top ten take roughly 12%. CDR3 length equals 13 residues. Germline V gene data show CDR1 as MDHEN and CDR2 as SYDVKM. Germline trimming cut 6 bases from V and 3 bases from J; bases unmatched to any gene: 4.

This chain uses TRBV28 with TRBJ2-7; 8 nucleotides match TRBD1. Material for sequencing was peripheral blood. This TCR came from a man between 18 and 35 years old with COVID-19, enrolled during active disease. The CDR3 nucleotides read TGTGCCAGCAGCCAAGGACAGGGCTACGAGCAGTACTTC. Translated, it gives CASSQGQGYEQYF.